The rows below give T cell receptor beta chains drawn from one sample of a study of blood T cell repertoires in COVID-19. Using immunoSEQ multiplex PCR, the repertoire was profiled, and TCRdb retains in-frame clones only, with some absent. The data contain around 100,000 clones, more than 65% of them singletons. The sample taken for sequencing was peripheral blood. These receptors were taken from a man aged 70-80 years with active or convalescent COVID-19. Both conserved end residues are part of each CDR3. The D gene is left open where the match is weak. Not every row has a clone size; where given, it reads once, few, many or a size class.

j_call | d_call | v_call | clone_size | cdr3_aa | cdr3_nt
TRBJ1-1 | TRBD1 | TRBV13 | . | CASMGQGSTEAFF | TGTGCCAGCATGGGACAGGGAAGCACTGAAGCTTTCTTT
TRBJ2-1 | . | TRBV12-3/TRBV12-4 | . | CASSFSNEQFF | TGTGCCAGCAGTTTTAGCAATGAGCAGTTCTTC
TRBJ2-3 | . | TRBV7-9 | . | CASSAGQHPQYF | TGTGCCAGCAGCGCGGGCCAACATCCGCAGTATTTT
TRBJ1-2 | . | TRBV12-3/TRBV12-4 | few | CASRPRGNYGYTF | TGTGCCAGCAGGCCCAGGGGAAACTATGGCTACACCTTC
TRBJ2-7 | . | TRBV4-2 | few | CASSQIRRRLKEPSF | TGTGCCAGCAGCCAAATACGAAGACGGCTTAAGGAGCCCTCCTTC
TRBJ2-3 | TRBD1 | TRBV7-8 | . | CASSLISGQNTDTQYF | TGTGCCAGCAGCTTAATTTCGGGACAGAACACAGATACGCAGTATTTT
TRBJ2-1 | TRBD1 | TRBV30 | once | CAWSEKTGTGLNNEQFF | TGTGCCTGGAGTGAAAAGACCGGGACAGGGCTGAACAATGAGCAGTTCTTC
TRBJ1-6 | . | TRBV5-1 | . | CASSLAGAGTSYNSPLHF | TGCGCCAGCAGCTTGGCAGGTGCCGGGACATCTTATAATTCACCCCTCCACTTT
TRBJ1-1 | . | TRBV12-3/TRBV12-4 | . | CASSFWGGKAFF | TGTGCCAGCAGTTTTTGGGGGGGAAAAGCTTTCTTT
TRBJ2-7 | TRBD2 | TRBV27 | . | CASSFGGGLYEQYF | TGTGCCAGCAGTTTCGGGGGAGGGCTCTACGAGCAGTACTTC
TRBJ2-7 | TRBD1 | TRBV27 | . | CASSFGQDKQYF | TGTGCCAGCAGTTTCGGACAGGACAAGCAGTACTTC
TRBJ2-3 | TRBD2 | TRBV6-2/TRBV6-3 | . | CASSYRLAGGRYTQYF | TGTGCCAGCAGTTATCGACTAGCGGGGGGGCGTTATACGCAGTATTTT
TRBJ1-1 | . | TRBV6-5 | . | CASNGGTEAFF | TGTGCCAGCAACGGGGGCACTGAAGCTTTCTTT
TRBJ2-2 | TRBD1 | TRBV15 | . | CATSRPPGTANTGELFF | TGTGCCACCAGCCGTCCCCCCGGGACAGCGAACACCGGGGAGCTGTTTTTT
TRBJ2-1 | . | TRBV11-2 | . | CASSLNVAEGEQFF | TGTGCCAGCAGCTTAAATGTAGCGGAAGGTGAGCAGTTCTTC
TRBJ1-2 | TRBD1 | TRBV4-1 | . | CASSQDGQGWGYTF | TGCGCCAGCAGCCAAGATGGACAGGGTTGGGGCTACACCTTC
TRBJ1-1 | TRBD1 | TRBV27 | once | CASSLGQGVNTEAFF | TGTGCCAGCAGTTTAGGACAGGGGGTGAACACTGAAGCTTTCTTT
TRBJ1-5 | . | TRBV4-3 | once | CASSQVWSVNQPQHF | TGCGCCAGCAGCCAAGTCTGGTCAGTTAATCAGCCCCAGCATTTT
TRBJ2-2 | . | TRBV23-1 | . | CASSPETGELFF | TGCGCCAGCAGTCCGGAGACCGGGGAGCTGTTTTTT
TRBJ2-2 | TRBD1 | TRBV7-9 | once | CASSFTGTDYGELFF | TGTGCCAGCAGCTTTACCGGGACAGACTACGGGGAGCTGTTTTTT
TRBJ2-1 | TRBD2 | TRBV7-9 | . | CASSLFPTGTIPHEQFF | TGTGCCAGCAGCTTATTCCCGACCGGGACTATCCCCCATGAGCAGTTCTTC
TRBJ1-3 | . | TRBV5-4 | . | CASSRDTNSGNTIYF | TGTGCCAGCAGTCGGGACACGAACTCTGGAAACACCATATATTTT
TRBJ1-1 | TRBD1 | TRBV19 | . | CASSPYGTGGTEAFF | TGTGCCAGTAGTCCCTACGGGACAGGGGGCACTGAAGCTTTCTTT
TRBJ1-4 | . | TRBV11-2 | few | CASSPWRGGNEKLFF | TGTGCCAGCAGCCCCTGGCGTGGGGGGAATGAAAAACTGTTTTTT
TRBJ1-2 | TRBD1 | TRBV11-1 | few | CPKRVDRGENYGYTF | TGCCCTAAAAGAGTAGACAGGGGCGAGAACTATGGCTACACCTTC
TRBJ2-4 | TRBD1 | TRBV3-1/TRBV3-2 | few | CASSPGTVKNIQYF | TGTGCCAGCAGCCCCGGGACAGTCAAAAACATTCAGTACTTC
TRBJ2-2 | TRBD1 | TRBV19 | . | CASRQGSGAGELFF | TGTGCCAGCAGACAGGGGTCAGGGGCCGGGGAGCTGTTTTTT